This T cell receptor (beta chain) was identified in a study of blood T cell repertoires in COVID-19. This CDR3 is built from 13 residues. V was pared by 4 bases and J by 5 bases, with 12 bases between. Germline CDR1 SGHNT, CDR2 YYREEE (reference sequence). How the authors handled the data: Estimated nucleated cell counts came from reference gene primer amplification. The assay was immunoSEQ multiplex PCR, and TCRdb's table has in-frame clones only and misses some. V, J and clone size are those of that table, while D and trimming were read from the DNA. The data contain 120,000 or so clones, over 55% of them singletons.

The clonotype comes from a woman in her 70s with acute or convalescent COVID-19. V usage is TRBV5-4 and J usage is TRBJ1-2; D perhaps matches TRBD1 (6 bases). Sequenced input: peripheral blood. The CDR3 protein is CASSPPTGYGYTF. The CDR3 DNA sequence: TGTGCCAGCAGCCCACCAACAGGGTATGGCTACACCTTC.